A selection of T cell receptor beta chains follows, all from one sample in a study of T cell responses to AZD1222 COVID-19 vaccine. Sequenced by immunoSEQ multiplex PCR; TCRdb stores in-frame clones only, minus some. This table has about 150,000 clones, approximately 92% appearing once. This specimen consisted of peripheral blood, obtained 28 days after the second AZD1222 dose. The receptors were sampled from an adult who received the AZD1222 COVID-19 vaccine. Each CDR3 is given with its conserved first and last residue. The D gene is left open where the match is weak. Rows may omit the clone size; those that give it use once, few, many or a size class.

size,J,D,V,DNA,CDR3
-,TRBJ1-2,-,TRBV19,TGTGCCAGTAGTATCGAGTTCCGGGGTGGCTACACCTTC,CASSIEFRGGYTF
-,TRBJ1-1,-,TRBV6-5,TGTGCCAGCACTCCCGCTGGGGACACGGGAGGGGCTTTCTTT,CASTPAGDTGGAFF
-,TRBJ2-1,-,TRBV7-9,TGTGCCAGCACCCCGGACAGGGAGGGCTACAATGAGCAGTTCTTC,CASTPDREGYNEQFF
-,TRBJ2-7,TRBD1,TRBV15,TGTGCCACCAGCAGAGAGACAGGGGGCTCCTACGAGCAGTACTTC,CATSRETGGSYEQYF
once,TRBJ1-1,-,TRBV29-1,TGCAGCGTCGCAGGGGTGGGTTACGCTGAAGCTTTCTTT,CSVAGVGYAEAFF
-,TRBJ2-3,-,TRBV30,TGTGCCTGGAATTTCAGGGGTGGCACAGATACGCAGTATTTT,CAWNFRGGTDTQYF
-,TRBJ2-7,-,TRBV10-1,TGCGCCAGCAGTGACGCAAGCTCCTACGAGCAGTACTTC,CASSDASSYEQYF
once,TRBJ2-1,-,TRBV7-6,TGTGCCAGCAGCCAGGGGGGGCGGACGGACAATGAGCAGTTCTTC,CASSQGGRTDNEQFF
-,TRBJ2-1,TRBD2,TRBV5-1,TGCGCCAGCAGCCAGACAGCGGGAGGATCCTACAATGAGCAGTTCTTC,CASSQTAGGSYNEQFF
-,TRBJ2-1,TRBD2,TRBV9,TGTGCCAGCAGCGTAGGAGGAACTAGCGGGAGATCCTACAATGAGCAGTTCTTC,CASSVGGTSGRSYNEQFF
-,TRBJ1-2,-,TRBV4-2,TGTGCCAGCAGCCAAGCTAACGGAGACTATGGCTACACCTTC,CASSQANGDYGYTF
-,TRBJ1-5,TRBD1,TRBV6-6,TGTGCCAGCAGTTACTCGGGACAGGGAAGTCAGCCCCAGCATTTT,CASSYSGQGSQPQHF
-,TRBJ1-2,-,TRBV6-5,TGTGCCAGCAGTCTGGACTCTGGGTATGGCTACACCTTC,CASSLDSGYGYTF
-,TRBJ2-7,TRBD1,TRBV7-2,TGTGCCAGCAGCGTGACAGGGGACCGGTACGAGCAGTACTTC,CASSVTGDRYEQYF
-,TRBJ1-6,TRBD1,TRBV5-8,TGTGCCAGCAGCTTGGGAGGACAGGGATCGTCACCCCTCCACTTT,CASSLGGQGSSPLHF
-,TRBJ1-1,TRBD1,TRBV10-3,TGTGCCATCAGGGGGACAGGGCCGAACACTGAAGCTTTCTTT,CAIRGTGPNTEAFF
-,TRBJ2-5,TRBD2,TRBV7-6,TGTGCCAGCAGCCCCCATCCGGGACTAGGTCAAGAGACCCAGTACTTC,CASSPHPGLGQETQYF
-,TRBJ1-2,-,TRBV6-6,TGTGCCAGCAGTTACGGGGTAAAGTTGAACTACACCTTC,CASSYGVKLNYTF
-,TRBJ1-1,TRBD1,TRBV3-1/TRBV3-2,TGTGCCAGCAGCCAGGACAGGGGCACTGAAGCTTTCTTT,CASSQDRGTEAFF
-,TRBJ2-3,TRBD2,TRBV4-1,TGCGCCAGCAGCCAACAAAAACTAGCGGGAAGATCGGATACGCAGTATTTT,CASSQQKLAGRSDTQYF
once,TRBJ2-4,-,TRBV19,TGTGCCAGTGGGGTCGCGACCAAAAACATTCAGTACTTC,CASGVATKNIQYF
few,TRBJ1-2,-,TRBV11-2,TGTGCCAGCAGCTTAGAGCCAGGGAACTATGGCTACACCTTC,CASSLEPGNYGYTF
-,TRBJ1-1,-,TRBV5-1,TGCGCCAGCAGCGCATCAGGACAGATCCTAGGGACTGAAGCTTTCTTT,CASSASGQILGTEAFF
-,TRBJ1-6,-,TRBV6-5,TGTGCCAGCAGTTATGGGACGGATAATTCACCCCTCCACTTT,CASSYGTDNSPLHF
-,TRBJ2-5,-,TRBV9,TGTGCCAGCAGCGTAGATCTTAGCCTGGGCTTACAAGAGACCCAGTACTTC,CASSVDLSLGLQETQYF
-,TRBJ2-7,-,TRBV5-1,TGCGCCAGCAGTCGTACACCAGGTTACGAGCAGTACTTC,CASSRTPGYEQYF
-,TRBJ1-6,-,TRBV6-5,TGTGGCAGCCTGGAGGGTGGGAATTCACCCCTCCACTTT,CGSLEGGNSPLHF
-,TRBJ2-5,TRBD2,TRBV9,TGTGCCAGCAGCGTAGCGGGAGGTCTTAGGGAGACCCAGTACTTC,CASSVAGGLRETQYF
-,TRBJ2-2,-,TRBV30,TGTGCCGGGGGAGAGCGTCCGGGGACCGGGGAGCTGTTTTTT,CAGGERPGTGELFF
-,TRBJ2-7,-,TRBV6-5,TGTGCCACCGGGGCTAGAACCTACGAGCAGTACTTC,CATGARTYEQYF
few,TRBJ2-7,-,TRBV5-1,TGCGCCAGCAGCGATTGGTACGAGCAGTACTTC,CASSDWYEQYF
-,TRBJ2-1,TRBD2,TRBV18,TGTGCCAGCTCACCGGGACTAGCGGGAGCCAACAATGAGCAGTTCTTC,CASSPGLAGANNEQFF
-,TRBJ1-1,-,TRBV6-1,TGTGCCAGCAGTGACACCTCTAGGACTGAAGCTTTCTTT,CASSDTSRTEAFF
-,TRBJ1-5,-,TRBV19,TGTGCCAGTAGTATATTGGGGGGACGACAGCCCCAGCATTTT,CASSILGGRQPQHF
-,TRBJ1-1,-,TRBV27,TGTGCCAGCAGTTCGAACCCGGGCCTGACGGAAGCTTTCTTT,CASSSNPGLTEAFF